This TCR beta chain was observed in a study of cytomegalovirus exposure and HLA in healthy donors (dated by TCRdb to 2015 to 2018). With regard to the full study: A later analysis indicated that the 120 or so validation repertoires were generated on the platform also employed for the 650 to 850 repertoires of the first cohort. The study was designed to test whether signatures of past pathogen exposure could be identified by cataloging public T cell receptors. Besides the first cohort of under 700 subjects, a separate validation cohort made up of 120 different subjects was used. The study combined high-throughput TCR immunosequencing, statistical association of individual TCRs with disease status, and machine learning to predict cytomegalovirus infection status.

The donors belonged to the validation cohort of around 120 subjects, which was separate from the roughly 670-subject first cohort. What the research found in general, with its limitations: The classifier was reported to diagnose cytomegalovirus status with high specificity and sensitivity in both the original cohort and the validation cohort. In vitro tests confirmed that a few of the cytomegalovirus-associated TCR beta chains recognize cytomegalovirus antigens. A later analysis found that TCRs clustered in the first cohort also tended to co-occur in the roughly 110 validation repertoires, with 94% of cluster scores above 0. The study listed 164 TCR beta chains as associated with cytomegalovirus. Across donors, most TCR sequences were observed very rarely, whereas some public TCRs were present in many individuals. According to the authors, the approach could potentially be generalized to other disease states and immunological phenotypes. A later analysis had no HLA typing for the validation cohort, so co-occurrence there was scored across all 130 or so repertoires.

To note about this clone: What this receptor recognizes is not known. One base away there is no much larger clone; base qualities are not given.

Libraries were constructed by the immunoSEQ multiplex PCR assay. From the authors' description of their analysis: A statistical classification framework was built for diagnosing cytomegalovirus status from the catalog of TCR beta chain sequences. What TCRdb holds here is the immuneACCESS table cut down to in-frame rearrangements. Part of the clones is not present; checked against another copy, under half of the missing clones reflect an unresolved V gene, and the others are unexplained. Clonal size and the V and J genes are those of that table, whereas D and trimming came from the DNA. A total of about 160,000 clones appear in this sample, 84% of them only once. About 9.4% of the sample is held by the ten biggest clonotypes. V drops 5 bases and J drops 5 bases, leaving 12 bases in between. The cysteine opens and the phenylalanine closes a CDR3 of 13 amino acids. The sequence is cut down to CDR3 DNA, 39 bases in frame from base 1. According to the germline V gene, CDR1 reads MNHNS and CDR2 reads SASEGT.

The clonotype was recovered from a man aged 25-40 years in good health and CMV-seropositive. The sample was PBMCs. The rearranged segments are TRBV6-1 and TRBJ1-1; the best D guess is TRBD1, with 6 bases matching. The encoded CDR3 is CASSNEGVTEAFF. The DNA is TGTGCCAGCAGTAACGAGGGGGTAACTGAAGCTTTCTTT.